The clone carrying this T cell receptor (beta chain) has more than one count but fewer than ten. The data originate from a study of patients and donors after allogeneic stem cell transplantation. TCRdb processed the RT-PCR reads anew with MiXCR; each CDR3 protein has one entry. The sample shows about 230,000 distinct CDR3 sequences, 11% to 15% of them seen only once. This CDR3 has 13 amino acids. The ends were cut back, 3 bases at V and 0 bases at J, with 7 bases in the middle. Germline CDR1 is DFQATT and CDR2 is SNEGSKA (reference sequence). The chain has TRBV20-1 and TRBJ2-3; no reliable D call. Sequencing was done on a sample of blood, either unsorted or a sorted T cell fraction (not recorded which). The TCR originated in a human donor who was either an allogeneic HSCT recipient or a stem cell or donor lymphocyte infusion donor (not recorded which). It is not recorded whose cells these are; they may come from a transplant donor. The CDR3 loop is CSASPGSTDTQYF. CDR3 DNA: TGCAGTGCTAGTCCCGGGAGCACAGATACGCAGTATTTT.